This T cell receptor (beta chain) was sequenced during a study of blood T cell repertoires in COVID-19. In the study overall: Samples representing acute and convalescent COVID-19 were sourced from the United States, Italy and Spain.

CDR1 and CDR2 from the germline V gene are MGHRA and YSYEKL. This CDR3 is built from 15 residues. Trimming shortened V by 3 bases and J by 6 bases, and 17 bases separated the two germline ends. Sequencing used immunoSEQ multiplex PCR; TCRdb keeps in-frame clones, though not all of them. The sample records 250,000 to 300,000 clones, 65% to 90% being singletons. Sequencing was carried out using peripheral blood. The J gene is TRBJ1-2, the V gene TRBV4-1; D gene ambiguous. The TCR originated in an older woman with active or convalescent COVID-19. Here the CDR3 reads CASSQRHSVTDGYTF. The CDR3 coding sequence is TGCGCCAGCAGCCAGCGACACTCCGTGACGGATGGCTACACCTTC.